This T cell receptor (beta chain) was obtained from a study of T cell responses to AZD1222 COVID-19 vaccine. Notes on the study in general: There were repertoire samples only from the period after the peak T cell response. Seropositive at baseline were only six AZD1222 recipients. Clonal diversity was possibly underestimated, and the donors were mostly white British, with more females.

Whether given at about 4 or about 12 weeks, second doses were pooled. Comment on this clone: Its antigen is undetermined.

TCRdb's table, derived via immunoSEQ multiplex PCR, lists solely in-frame clones and lacks some. The sample shows 150,000 to 160,000 clones, about 89% of them seen only once. The CDR3 totals 14 residues. V lost 1 base and J 3 bases, leaving 9 bases between the germline ends. Germline assignment: CDR1 MNHEY and CDR2 SVGAGI. This sequence originates from an adult who received the AZD1222 COVID-19 vaccine. This sample comprised peripheral blood, obtained 28 days after the second AZD1222 dose. The chain carries TRBV6-5 and TRBJ1-2; D perhaps matches TRBD1 (5 bases). CDR3 sequence: CASSYFGRDYGYTF. The CDR3 DNA reads TGTGCCAGCAGTTACTTCGGCAGGGACTATGGCTACACCTTC.